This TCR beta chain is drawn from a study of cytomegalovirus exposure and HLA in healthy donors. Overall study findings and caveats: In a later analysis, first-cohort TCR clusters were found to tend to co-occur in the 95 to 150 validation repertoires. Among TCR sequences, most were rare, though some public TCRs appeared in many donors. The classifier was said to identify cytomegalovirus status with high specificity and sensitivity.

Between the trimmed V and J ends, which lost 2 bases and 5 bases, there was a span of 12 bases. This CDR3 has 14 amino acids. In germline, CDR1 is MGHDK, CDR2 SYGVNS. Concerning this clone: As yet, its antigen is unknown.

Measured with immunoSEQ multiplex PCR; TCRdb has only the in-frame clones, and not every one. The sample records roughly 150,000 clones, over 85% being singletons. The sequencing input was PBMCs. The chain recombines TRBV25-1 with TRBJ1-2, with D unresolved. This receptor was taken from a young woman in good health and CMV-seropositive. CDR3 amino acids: CASSEDNGDYGYTF. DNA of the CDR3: TGTGCCAGCAGTGAAGATAACGGTGATTATGGCTACACCTTC.